The next 9 T cell receptor beta chains were all read from a single sample in a study of blood T cell repertoires in COVID-19. TCRdb's table, derived via immunoSEQ multiplex PCR, lists solely in-frame clones and lacks some. This table holds around 70,000 clones, around 82% found once. Material for sequencing was peripheral blood. The receptors come from a man aged 60 to 69 with acute or convalescent COVID-19.

V is TRBV23-1 and J is TRBJ1-1, with D possibly being TRBD1 (6 bases). TRBV23-1 counts as an open reading frame of uncertain function. This CDR3 is built from 15 residues. V dropped 2 bases and J dropped 0 bases, with 10 bases sitting between them. CDR3 region: CASSQRTEMNTEAFF. CDR3 nucleotides: TGCGCCAGCAGTCAAAGGACAGAGATGAACACTGAAGCTTTCTTT.

The count of this clone is one. V and J are TRBV6-2 or TRBV6-3 and TRBJ1-6; 8 positions match TRBD1. CDR1 is MNHEY and CDR2 is SVGEGT in the germline V gene. Losses at the gene ends were 5 bases for V and 10 bases for J; bases not matched to a gene: 1. This CDR3 comprises 12 residues. The CDR3 DNA reads TGTGCCAGCAGTCGACAGGGGTCACCCCTCCACTTT. This sequence encodes CASSRQGSPLHF.

The gene calls are TRBV5-1 and TRBJ1-3; D perhaps matches TRBD1 (5 bases). This CDR3 region has 15 residues. Per germline, CDR1 SGHRS and CDR2 YFSETQ. V lost 1 base and J 1 base, leaving 9 bases between the germline ends. The CDR3 protein is CASSLNYRSGNTIYF. CDR3 in DNA: TGCGCCAGCAGCTTGAACTACAGGTCTGGAAACACCATATATTTT.

This sequence joins TRBV11-3 and TRBJ2-1; 7 positions match TRBD2. The V and J ends lost 7 bases and 5 bases, in that order; junction bases with no gene match: 11. The CDR3 has 15 residues. The germline V gene has CDR1 SGHNT and CDR2 YENEEA. The CDR3, as DNA: TGTGCCAGCAACTCGGGGGGTTTGGGAGACAATGAGCAGTTCTTC. Its translation is CASNSGGLGDNEQFF. Drawing the rest from reference TRBV11-3 and TRBJ2-1, the complete variable domain is EAGVVQSPRYKIIEKKQPVAFWCNPISGHNTLYWYLQNLGQGPELLIRYENEEAVDDSQLPKDRFSAERLKGVDSTLKIQPAELGDSAVYLCASNSGGLGDNEQFFGPGTRLTVL.

This clone was seen a few times. The chain couples TRBV5-6 to TRBJ2-5; TRBD1 aligns across 7 bases. The CDR3 sequence is 16 residues long. The germline V gene has CDR1 SGHDT and CDR2 YYEEEE. J lost 10 bases, V lost 6 bases, and 21 bases had no gene match. The CDR3 DNA is TGTGCCAGCAACACCTGGGACAGCCTTAGACCCCGTGGCCAGTACTTC. Its protein is CASNTWDSLRPRGQYF. The complete variable domain, with remaining parts taken from reference TRBV5-6 and TRBJ2-5, reads DAGVTQSPTHLIKTRGQQVTLRCSPKSGHDTVSWYQQALGQGPQFIFQYYEEEERQRGNFPDRFSGHQFPNYSSELNVNALLLGDSALYLCASNTWDSLRPRGQYFGPGTRLLVL.

V usage is TRBV7-9 and J usage is TRBJ1-4, with 7 bases fitting TRBD1. Germline V gives CDR1 SEHNR, CDR2 FQNEAQ (reference sequence). After removal of 5 bases from V and 8 bases from J, the junction contained 14 bases not matched to a gene. The CDR3 consists of 16 residues. CDR3 sequence reads: CASSGESRQGLEKLFF. The CDR3 coding sequence is TGTGCCAGCAGCGGGGAGTCGAGACAGGGACTGGAAAAACTGTTTTTT.

The rearrangement uses TRBV30 and TRBJ1-2; D is possibly TRBD1 (5 bases). The CDR3 spans 12 residues. V lost 5 bases to trimming and J lost 4 bases, with 11 bases between them. In germline, CDR1 is GTSNPN, CDR2 SVGIG (reference sequence). The CDR3 DNA reads TGTGCCTGGTGGGGCAGGGTCTATGGCTACACCTTC. Translating gives CAWWGRVYGYTF.

V is TRBV19 and J is TRBJ1-5; D is ambiguous. In germline, CDR1 is LNHDA, CDR2 SQIVND (reference sequence). This CDR3 region has 15 residues. V was shortened by 8 bases and J by 1 base, with 15 bases between the two germline ends. CDR3 nucleotide sequence: TGTGCCAGTGCGCGGGGAGTAGCGAGCAATCAGCCCCAGCATTTT. It translates to CASARGVASNQPQHF.

CDR3 in DNA: TGTGCCAGCAGCTTAGAAACAGGCTATAATTCACCCCTCCACTTT. This sequence encodes CASSLETGYNSPLHF. The gene calls are TRBV7-9 and TRBJ1-6; possibly TRBD1 for D (5 bases). CDR1 is SEHNR, CDR2 FQNEAQ, per germline (reference sequence). Trimming removed 1 base at V and 3 bases at J, with 7 bases between. The CDR3 is 15 amino acids.